Below, one T cell receptor (beta chain) is given with its context. Its target is unknown. Repertoires were generated with immunoSEQ multiplex PCR, while TCRdb's copy carries only in-frame clones and drops some. The sample has 86,000 or so clones, 75% to 95% seen once. CDR3 length: 14 residues. V was cut by 9 bases and J by 1 base, with 15 bases left in between. CDR1 and CDR2 (germline): SNHLY, FYNNEI. This sample stems from a study of graft-versus-host responses after intestinal transplantation. Looking at the study overall: Anti-thymocyte globulin served as induction for all recipients, who then took tacrolimus and steroids for 3 to 4 years.

Findings of the study overall: Some GvH clones appeared in ileal mucosa or blood before recipient bone marrow. HvG clone declines early post-transplant were associated with peak circulating GvH levels.

The specimen comprised unstimulated CD8+ T cells sorted from spleen or lymph node cells, sampled before intestinal transplant. This receptor was taken from a human donor who received an intestinal transplant. The chain links TRBV2 to TRBJ1-1; D may be TRBD1 (5 bases). The CDR3 DNA follows: TGTGCCAGGGATGGGACCCCAGAGAACACTGAAGCTTTCTTT. Amino acid sequence: CARDGTPENTEAFF. The variable domain in full, completed from reference TRBV2 and TRBJ1-1, reads EPEVTQTPSHQVTQMGQEVILRCVPISNHLYFYWYRQILGQKVEFLVSFYNNEISEKSEIFDDQFSVERPDGSNFTLKIRSTKLEDSAMYFCARDGTPENTEAFFGQGTRLTVV.